This T cell receptor (beta chain) is from a study of sequential checkpoint blockade in melanoma. About the research overall: Randomization was 1:1 between first-line nivolumab→ipilimumab and ipilimumab→nivolumab.

Treatment here: randomized to nivolumab then ipilimumab (arm A) or the reverse (arm B). This clone was seen more than once but under ten times. Profiling relied on immunoSEQ multiplex PCR, and the TCRdb table lists in-frame clones only, not all of them. The repertoire holds under 40,000 clones, with roughly 88% as singletons. CDR3 size: 14 residues. Trimming removed 7 bases from V and 4 bases from J; junction bases left unmatched: 6. Germline V gene data show CDR1 as LNHDA and CDR2 as SQIVND (reference sequence). This chain joins TRBV19 and TRBJ1-2; TRBD1 aligns across 10 bases. The sample here was CD8+ T cells sorted from blood (inferred from file names), taken from a patient given nivolumab and ipilimumab in sequence. The receptor's source is a human donor with melanoma. DNA for the CDR3: TGTGCCAGTACTATGACAGGGGGCGGCTATGGCTACACCTTC. Its protein product is CASTMTGGGYGYTF.